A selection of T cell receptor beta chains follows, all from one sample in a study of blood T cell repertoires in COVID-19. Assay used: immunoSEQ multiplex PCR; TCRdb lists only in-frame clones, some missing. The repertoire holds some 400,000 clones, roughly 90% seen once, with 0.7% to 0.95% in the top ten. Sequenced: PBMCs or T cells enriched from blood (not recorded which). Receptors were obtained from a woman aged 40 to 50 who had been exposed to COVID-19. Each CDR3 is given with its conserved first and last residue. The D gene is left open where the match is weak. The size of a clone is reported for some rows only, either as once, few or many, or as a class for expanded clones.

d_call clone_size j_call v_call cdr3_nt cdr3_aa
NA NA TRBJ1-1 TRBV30 TGTGCCTGGATAGGGGGGGCCGGGAACACTGAAGCTTTCTTT CAWIGGAGNTEAFF
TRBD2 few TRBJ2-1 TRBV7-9 TGTGCCAGCAGCTTACGGGGGGAGTCATACAATGAGCAGTTCTTC CASSLRGESYNEQFF
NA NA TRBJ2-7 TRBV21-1 TGTGCCAGCAACAAGGGACAGGGACTCTTGGACGAGCAGTACTTC CASNKGQGLLDEQYF
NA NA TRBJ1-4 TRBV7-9 TGTGCCAGCAGGAGAACTAATGAAAAACTGTTTTTT CASRRTNEKLFF
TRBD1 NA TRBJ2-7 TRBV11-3 TGTGCCAGCAGCTCCCCCGGGACAGGGGTCCCCTACGAGCAGTACTTC CASSSPGTGVPYEQYF
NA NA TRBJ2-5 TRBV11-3 TGTGCCAGCAGCTTAGTAGCGCTAGCGCGCCCCCAAGAGACCCAGTACTTC CASSLVALARPQETQYF
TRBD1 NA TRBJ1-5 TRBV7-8 TGTGCCAGCAGCTCCCGACAGGGGGCTTGGCAGCCCCAGCATTTT CASSSRQGAWQPQHF
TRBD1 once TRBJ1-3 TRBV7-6 TGTGCCAGCAGCCTCCACGGGACAGGGGGCAAGTCAATAACTGGAAACACCATATATTTT CASSLHGTGGKSITGNTIYF
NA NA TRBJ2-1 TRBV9 TGTGCCAGCAGCGTAGTTGCGGGTTACAATGAGCAGTTCTTC CASSVVAGYNEQFF
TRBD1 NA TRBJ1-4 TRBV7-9 TGTGCCAGCAGCTACGACAGGGGCGTGAGGGAAAAACTGTTTTTT CASSYDRGVREKLFF
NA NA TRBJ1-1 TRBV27 TGTGCCAGCTCCGTACTGGGGGGGGGTGCTGAAGCTTTCTTT CASSVLGGGAEAFF
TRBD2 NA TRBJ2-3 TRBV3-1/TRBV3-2 TGTGCCAGCAGTCCAGGGAGCGGGGGGGCTGGGGATACGCAGTATTTT CASSPGSGGAGDTQYF
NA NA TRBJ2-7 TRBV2 TGTGCCAGCATCCCAGGGGGGAGACTCCACGAGCAGTACTTC CASIPGGRLHEQYF
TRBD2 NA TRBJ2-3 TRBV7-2 TGTGCCAGCAGTCGGAGCGGGAATCGCCCAGATACGCAGTATTTT CASSRSGNRPDTQYF
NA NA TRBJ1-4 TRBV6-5 TGTGCCAGCAGTCGGACAGTGAATGAAAAACTGTTTTTT CASSRTVNEKLFF
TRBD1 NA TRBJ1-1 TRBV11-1 TGTGCCAGCAGCTACTCCGGGACAGGGACCACTGAAGCTTTCTTT CASSYSGTGTTEAFF
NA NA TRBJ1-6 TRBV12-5 TGTGCTAGTGGTCCCCCGGGTGACCATTCACCCCTCCACTTT CASGPPGDHSPLHF
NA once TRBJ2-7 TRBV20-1 TGCAGTGTCACGTCACTAGGTTCGCAGTACTTC CSVTSLGSQYF
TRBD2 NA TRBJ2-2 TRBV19 TGTGCCAGTAGTACAATAGCGGGATCCAACACCGGGGAGCTGTTTTTT CASSTIAGSNTGELFF
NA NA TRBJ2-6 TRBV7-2 TGTGCCAGCAGCTTATCCGGTGGGAGCTCTGGGGCCAACGTCCTGACTTTC CASSLSGGSSGANVLTF
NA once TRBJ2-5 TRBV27 TGTGCCAGCAGTTTAGGCTGGCGGGAGACCCAGTACTTC CASSLGWRETQYF
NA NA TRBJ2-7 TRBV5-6 TGTGCCAGCAGCCTGTTGGGAGAAAACGAGCAGTACTTC CASSLLGENEQYF
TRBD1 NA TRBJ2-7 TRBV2 TGTGCCAGCAGTCGGGACAGGGGGCTTGGCGAGCAGTACTTC CASSRDRGLGEQYF
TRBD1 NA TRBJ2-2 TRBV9 TGTGCCAGCAGCGTATGGTCAGGACAGGGGGCAAACACCGGGGAGCTGTTTTTT CASSVWSGQGANTGELFF
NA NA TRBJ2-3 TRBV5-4 TGTGCCAGCAGCTCACCGCGGGGGCGAAATACGCAGTATTTT CASSSPRGRNTQYF
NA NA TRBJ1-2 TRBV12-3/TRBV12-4 TGTGCCAGCAGGGGAGGAAGGGCTGATATTTTCTTC CASRGGRADIFF
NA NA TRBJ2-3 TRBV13 TGTGCCAGCAGCTTACTCCTGCGGGGACCCCATACGCAGTATTTT CASSLLLRGPHTQYF
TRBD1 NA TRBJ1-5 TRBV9 TGTGCCAGCAGCGACAGGTTCGCGACCGGGACAGGGGTGGATCAGCCCCAGCATTTT CASSDRFATGTGVDQPQHF
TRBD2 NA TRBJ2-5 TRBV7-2 TGTGCCAGCAGCTTAGGGCAAGTACTAGCGGGAGCGCAAGAGACCCAGTACTTC CASSLGQVLAGAQETQYF
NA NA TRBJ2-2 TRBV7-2 TGTGCCAGCAGCCCCAGCCTTGGAGACGGGGAGCTGTTTTTT CASSPSLGDGELFF
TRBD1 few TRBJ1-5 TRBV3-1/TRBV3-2 TGTGCCAGCAGCCATGGGACAGGGCGCCAGCCCCAGCATTTT CASSHGTGRQPQHF
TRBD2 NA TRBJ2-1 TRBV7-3 TGTGCCAGCAGCCGTGTAGCGGGGGACAATGAGCAGTTCTTC CASSRVAGDNEQFF
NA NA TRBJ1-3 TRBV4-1 TGCGCCAGCAGCCCCGAATCCCGAGGGCCGACTGGAAACACCATATATTTT CASSPESRGPTGNTIYF
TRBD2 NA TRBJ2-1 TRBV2 TGTGCCAGCAGTGTGACACTAGCGGGGCCTCTCTCCTACAATGAGCAGTTCTTC CASSVTLAGPLSYNEQFF
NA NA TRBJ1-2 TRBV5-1 TGCGCCAGCAGCTTGGAGACAGGTTCGGCTGGCTACACCTTC CASSLETGSAGYTF
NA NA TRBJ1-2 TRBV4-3 TGCGCCAGCAGCCAAAGGGAGGATAGAAACTATGGCTACACCTTC CASSQREDRNYGYTF
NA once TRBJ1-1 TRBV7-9 TGTGCCAGCAGCTTAGGGACACGAGGTCCGAACACTGAAGCTTTCTTT CASSLGTRGPNTEAFF
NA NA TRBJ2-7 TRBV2 TGTGCCAGCAGTGATGGCAGGGGAAAGGCCTACGAGCAGTACTTC CASSDGRGKAYEQYF
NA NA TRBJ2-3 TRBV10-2 TGCGCCAGCAGTGTGGGCAACACAGATACGCAGTATTTT CASSVGNTDTQYF
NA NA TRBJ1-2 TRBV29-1 TGCAGCGTTCCGGGATGGAACTATGGCTACACCTTC CSVPGWNYGYTF
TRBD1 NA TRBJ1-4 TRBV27 TGTGCCAGAACACGACAGGGGCCTTGTTCAACTAATGAAAAACTGTTTTTT CARTRQGPCSTNEKLFF
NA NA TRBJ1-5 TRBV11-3 TGTGCCAGCAGCTCCCAGAATCAGCCCCAGCATTTT CASSSQNQPQHF
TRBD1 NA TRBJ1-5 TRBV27 TGTGCCAGCGGAACAGGGGATGGCAATCAGCCCCAGCATTTT CASGTGDGNQPQHF
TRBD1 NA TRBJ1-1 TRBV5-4 TGTGCCAGCAGTCGTCCCGGGACAGGGCCAACTGAAGCTTTCTTT CASSRPGTGPTEAFF
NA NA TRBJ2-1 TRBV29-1 TGCAGCTTTAGCTCCTACAATGAGCAGTTCTTC CSFSSYNEQFF
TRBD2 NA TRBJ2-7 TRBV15 TGTGCCACCAGCCCCCTCCGGGGGGGCGAGCAGTACTTC CATSPLRGGEQYF
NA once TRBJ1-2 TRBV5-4 TGTGCCAGCAGCTTGACGGTACGGGGGAGCGATGGCTACACCTTC CASSLTVRGSDGYTF